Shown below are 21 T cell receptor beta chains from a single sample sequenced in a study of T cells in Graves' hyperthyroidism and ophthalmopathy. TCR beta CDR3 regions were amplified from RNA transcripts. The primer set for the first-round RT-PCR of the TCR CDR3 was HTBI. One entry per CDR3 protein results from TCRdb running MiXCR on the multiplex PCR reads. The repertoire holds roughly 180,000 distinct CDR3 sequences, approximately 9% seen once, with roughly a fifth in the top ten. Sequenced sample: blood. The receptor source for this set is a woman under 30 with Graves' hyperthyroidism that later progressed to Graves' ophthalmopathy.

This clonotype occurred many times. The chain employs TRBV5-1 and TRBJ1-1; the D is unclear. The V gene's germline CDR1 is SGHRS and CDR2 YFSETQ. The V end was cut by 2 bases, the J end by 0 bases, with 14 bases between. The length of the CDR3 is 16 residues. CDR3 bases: TGCGCCAGCAGCTTCCTCGGTGGTAGAATGAACACTGAAGCTTTCTTT. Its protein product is CASSFLGGRMNTEAFF. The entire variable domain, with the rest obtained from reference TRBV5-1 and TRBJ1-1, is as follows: KAGVTQTPRYLIKTRGQQVTLSCSPISGHRSVSWYQQTPGQGLQFLFEYFSETQRNKGNFPGRFSGRQFSNSRSEMNVSTLELGDSALYLCASSFLGGRMNTEAFFGQGTRLTVV.

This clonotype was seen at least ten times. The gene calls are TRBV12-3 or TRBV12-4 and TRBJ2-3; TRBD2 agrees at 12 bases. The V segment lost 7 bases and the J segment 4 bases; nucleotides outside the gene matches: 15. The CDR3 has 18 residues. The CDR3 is CASTSLAGGPAGADTQYF. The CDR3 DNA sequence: TGTGCCAGCACATCTCTAGCGGGAGGGCCGGCGGGCGCAGATACGCAGTATTTT.

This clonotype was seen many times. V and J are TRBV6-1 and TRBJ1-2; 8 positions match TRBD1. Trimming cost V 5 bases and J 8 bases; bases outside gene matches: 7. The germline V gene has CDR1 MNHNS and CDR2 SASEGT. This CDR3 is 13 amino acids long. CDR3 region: CASSRLTGDGYTF. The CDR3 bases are TGTGCCAGCAGTCGTTTGACAGGGGACGGCTACACCTTC.

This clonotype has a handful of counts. CDR3 amino acids: CASSLGEGAVFGTSGRSYEQYF. In DNA form, the CDR3 reads TGCGCCAGCAGCTTGGGTGAGGGGGCCGTTTTTGGGACTAGCGGCCGCTCCTACGAGCAGTACTTC. The chain combines TRBV5-1 with TRBJ2-7, with 11 bases fitting TRBD2. Germline CDR1 and CDR2: SGHRS and YFSETQ. After removal of 0 bases from V and 0 bases from J, the junction contained 20 bases not matched to a gene. The CDR3 contains 22 residues.

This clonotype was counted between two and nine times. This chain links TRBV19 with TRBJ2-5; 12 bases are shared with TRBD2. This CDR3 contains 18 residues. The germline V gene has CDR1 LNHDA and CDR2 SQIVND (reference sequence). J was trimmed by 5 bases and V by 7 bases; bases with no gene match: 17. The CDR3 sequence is CASTPTGTRLAGDETQYF. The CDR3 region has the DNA TGTGCCAGTACCCCGACAGGAACGAGACTAGCGGGAGATGAGACCCAGTACTTC.

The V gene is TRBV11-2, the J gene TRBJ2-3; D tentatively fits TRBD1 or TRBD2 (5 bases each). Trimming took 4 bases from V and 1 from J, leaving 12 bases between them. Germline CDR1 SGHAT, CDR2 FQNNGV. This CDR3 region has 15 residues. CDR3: CASSSGQVRTDTQYF. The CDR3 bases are TGTGCCAGCAGCTCGGGGCAGGTACGCACAGATACGCAGTATTTT.

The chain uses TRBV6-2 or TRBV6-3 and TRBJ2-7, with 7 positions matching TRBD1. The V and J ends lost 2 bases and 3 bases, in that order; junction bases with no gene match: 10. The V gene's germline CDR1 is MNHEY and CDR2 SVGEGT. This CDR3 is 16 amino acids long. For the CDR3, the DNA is TGTGCCAGCAGTTACAGTAGTGGGACAGCGGACTACGAGCAGTACTTC. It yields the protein CASSYSSGTADYEQYF.

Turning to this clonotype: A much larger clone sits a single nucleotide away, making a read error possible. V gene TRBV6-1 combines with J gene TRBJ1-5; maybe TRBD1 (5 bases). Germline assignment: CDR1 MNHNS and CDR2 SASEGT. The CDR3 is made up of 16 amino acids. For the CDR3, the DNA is TGTGCCAGCAGTGAAGCGGGGCCGAATAGCAATCGGCCCCAGCATTTT. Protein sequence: CASSEAGPNSNRPQHF.

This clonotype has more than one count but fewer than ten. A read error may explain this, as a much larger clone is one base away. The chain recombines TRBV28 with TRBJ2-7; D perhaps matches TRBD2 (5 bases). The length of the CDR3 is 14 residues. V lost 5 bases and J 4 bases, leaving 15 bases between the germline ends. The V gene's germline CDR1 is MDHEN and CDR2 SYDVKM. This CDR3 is CASSARERLYEQYF. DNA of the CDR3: TGTGCCAGCAGTGCCCGGGAACGGCTATACGAGCAGTACTTC.

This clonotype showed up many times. In DNA, the CDR3 is TGTGCCAGCACCACCTCCGGGACAGGGGGCGACTATGGCTACACCTTC. It is translated as CASTTSGTGGDYGYTF. The chain links TRBV28 to TRBJ1-2; TRBD1 agrees at 12 bases. The J segment lost 3 bases and the V segment lost 7 bases, leaving 9 bases of the junction unmatched. Germline CDR1 reads MDHEN; CDR2 reads SYDVKM. The CDR3 is made up of 16 amino acids.

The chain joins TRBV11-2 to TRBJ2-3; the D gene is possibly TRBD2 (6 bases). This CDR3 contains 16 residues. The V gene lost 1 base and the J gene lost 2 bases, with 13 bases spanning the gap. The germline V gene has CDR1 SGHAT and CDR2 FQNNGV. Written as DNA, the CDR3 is TGTGCCAGCAGCTTAGTTATGGGAGGACACACAGATACGCAGTATTTT. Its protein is CASSLVMGGHTDTQYF.

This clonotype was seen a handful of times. DNA of the CDR3: TGTGCCAGCAGTCCTATCTTTAGCGGGGGGGCCTACGAGCAGTACTTC. It is translated as CASSPIFSGGAYEQYF. V is TRBV27 and J is TRBJ2-7; 11 bases are a match to TRBD2. The junction had 8 bases not matched to a gene; V was cut back by 5 bases and J by 2 bases. CDR3 length: 16 amino acids. The germline V gene encodes CDR1 MNHEY and CDR2 SMNVEV (reference sequence).

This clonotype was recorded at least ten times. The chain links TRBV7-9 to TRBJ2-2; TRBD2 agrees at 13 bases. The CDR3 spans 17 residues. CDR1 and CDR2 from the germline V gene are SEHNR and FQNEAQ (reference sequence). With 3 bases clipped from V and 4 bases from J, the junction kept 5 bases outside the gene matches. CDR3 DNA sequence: TGTGCCAGCAGCTTGACTAGCGGGAGGTCGGGCACCGGGGAGCTGTTTTTT. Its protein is CASSLTSGRSGTGELFF.

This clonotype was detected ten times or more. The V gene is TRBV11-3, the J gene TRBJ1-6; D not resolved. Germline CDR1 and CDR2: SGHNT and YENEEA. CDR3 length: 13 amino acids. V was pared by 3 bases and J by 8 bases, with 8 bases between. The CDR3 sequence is CASSFGEDSPLHF. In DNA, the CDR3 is TGTGCCAGCAGCTTTGGGGAGGATTCACCCCTCCACTTT.

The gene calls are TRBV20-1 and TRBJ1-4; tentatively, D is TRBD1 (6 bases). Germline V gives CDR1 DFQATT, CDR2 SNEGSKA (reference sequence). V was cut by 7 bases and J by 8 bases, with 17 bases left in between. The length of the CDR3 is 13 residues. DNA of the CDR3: TGCAGTGTGAGAAAGCCAGGGGACGAAAAACTGTTTTTT. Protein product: CSVRKPGDEKLFF.

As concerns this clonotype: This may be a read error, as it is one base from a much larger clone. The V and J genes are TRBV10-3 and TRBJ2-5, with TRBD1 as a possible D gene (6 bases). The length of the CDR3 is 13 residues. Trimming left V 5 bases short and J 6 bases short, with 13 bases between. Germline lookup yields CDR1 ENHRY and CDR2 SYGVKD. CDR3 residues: CAISKTGMKTQYF. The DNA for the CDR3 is TGTGCCATCAGTAAAACAGGGATGAAGACCCAGTACTTC.

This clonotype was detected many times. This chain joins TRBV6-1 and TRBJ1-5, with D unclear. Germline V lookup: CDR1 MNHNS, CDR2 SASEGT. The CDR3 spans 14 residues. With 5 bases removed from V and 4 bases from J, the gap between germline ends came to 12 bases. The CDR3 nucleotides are TGTGCCAGCAGTAAGGACCCGATTAATCAGCCCCAGCATTTT. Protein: CASSKDPINQPQHF.

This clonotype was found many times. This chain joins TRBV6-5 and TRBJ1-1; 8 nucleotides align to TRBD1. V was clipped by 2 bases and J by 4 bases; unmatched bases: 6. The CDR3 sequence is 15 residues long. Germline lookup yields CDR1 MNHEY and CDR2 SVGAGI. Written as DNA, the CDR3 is TGTGCCAGCAGTTACGGACCAGGGGGCGGCACTGAAGCTTTCTTT. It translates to CASSYGPGGGTEAFF.

The CDR3 coding sequence is TGTGCCAGCAGCTCCGGGACAGGGGCGAAAGTTGTTAACTATGGCTACACCTTC. Translating it yields CASSSGTGAKVVNYGYTF. This sequence joins TRBV5-4 and TRBJ1-2, with 10 bases that match TRBD1. The CDR3 spans 18 residues. V lost 3 bases, J lost 1 base, and 12 bases stayed unmatched. The germline V gene encodes CDR1 SGHNT and CDR2 YYREEE (reference sequence).

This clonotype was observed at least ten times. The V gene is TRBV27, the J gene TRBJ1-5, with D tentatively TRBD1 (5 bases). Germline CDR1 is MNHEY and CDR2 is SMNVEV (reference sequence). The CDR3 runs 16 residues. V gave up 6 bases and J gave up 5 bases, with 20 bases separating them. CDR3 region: CASRGWGLGVHQPQHF. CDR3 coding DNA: TGTGCCAGCAGAGGCTGGGGGTTAGGGGTGCATCAGCCCCAGCATTTT.

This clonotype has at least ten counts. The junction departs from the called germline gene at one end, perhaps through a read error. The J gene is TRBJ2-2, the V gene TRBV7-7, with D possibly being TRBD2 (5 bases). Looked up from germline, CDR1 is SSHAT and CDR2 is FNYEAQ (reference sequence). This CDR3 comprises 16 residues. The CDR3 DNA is TGTGCTAGCAGCTTAACGATTGCTAGCCGAGCCGGGGAGCTGTTTTTT. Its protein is CASSLTIASRAGELFF. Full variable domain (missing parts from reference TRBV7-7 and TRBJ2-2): GAGVSQSPRYKVTKRGQDVTLRCDPISSHATLYWYQQALGQGPEFLTYFNYEAQPDKSGLPSDRFSAERPEGSISTLTIQRTEQRDSAMYRCASSLTIASRAGELFFGEGSRLTVL.